This entry lists 3 T cell receptor beta chains sequenced from one sample in a study of response to subunit inactivated influenza vaccine (dated by TCRdb to the late 2010s). Libraries were prepared through RT-PCR. Sequencing used an Illumina HiSeq 2500. The raw public reads went through TCRdb reprocessing: fastp at Q25, MiXCR clone calling, in-frame beta chains kept. CDR3 protein duplicates are merged, each entry listing the most common genes and DNA. The sample table lists approximately 310,000 distinct CDR3 sequences, 21% of them with a count of one. More than 8.5% of the sample is taken by the ten largest. The starting material was PBMCs from blood, obtained less than 22 months after vaccination. These TCRs come from a man between 50 and 75 years old who received an inactivated influenza vaccine. Donor details come from another sample of the same person, matched by shared clones.

This clonotype was seen many times. The chain is built from TRBV28 and TRBJ1-2; the D gene is possibly TRBD1 (5 bases). CDR1 is MDHEN and CDR2 is SYDVKM in the germline V gene. Between the trimmed V and J ends, which lost 8 bases and 8 bases, there was a span of 12 bases. CDR3 size: 11 residues. The CDR3 here is CASSSGDGYTF. CDR3 coding DNA: TGTGCCAGCTCCTCGGGGGACGGCTACACCTTC.

This clonotype was seen only a few times. The chain combines TRBV10-3 with TRBJ1-1; possible D gene TRBD1, 5 bases. CDR3 length equals 13 residues. V was pared by 4 bases and J by 7 bases, with 13 bases between. Germline V gene data show CDR1 as ENHRY and CDR2 as SYGVKD. In DNA form, the CDR3 reads TGTGCCATCAGTGCCGGGGGGTCCCATGAAGCTTTCTTT. Translation: CAISAGGSHEAFF.

This clonotype has ten or more counts. The CDR3 DNA sequence: TGTGCCAGCAGTTTAACAAACCGAGGACTAATGAACACTGAAGCTTTCTTT. Translated, it gives CASSLTNRGLMNTEAFF. This chain connects TRBV28 to TRBJ1-1; D gene ambiguous. V was clipped by 2 bases and J by 0 bases, with 16 bases between them. Germline V gives CDR1 MDHEN, CDR2 SYDVKM. This CDR3 contains 17 residues.